This T cell receptor (beta chain) stems from a study of blood T cell repertoires in COVID-19. TCRdb's table, derived via immunoSEQ multiplex PCR, lists solely in-frame clones and lacks some. The top ten clones hold approximately 15% of a sample with fewer than 130,000 clones, roughly four fifths of them seen once. This CDR3 region has 16 residues. CDR1 is SGHTA and CDR2 is FQGNSA in the germline V gene. With 0 bases clipped from V and 3 bases from J, the junction kept 7 bases outside the gene matches. The genes are TRBV7-2 and TRBJ1-2, with 7 bases fitting TRBD1. Sequencing was performed on peripheral blood. The TCR was taken from a woman aged 60-75 years with acute or convalescent COVID-19. CDR3: CASSLALVQGYYGYTF. The CDR3 DNA reads as TGTGCCAGCAGCTTAGCGTTGGTACAGGGGTACTATGGCTACACCTTC.